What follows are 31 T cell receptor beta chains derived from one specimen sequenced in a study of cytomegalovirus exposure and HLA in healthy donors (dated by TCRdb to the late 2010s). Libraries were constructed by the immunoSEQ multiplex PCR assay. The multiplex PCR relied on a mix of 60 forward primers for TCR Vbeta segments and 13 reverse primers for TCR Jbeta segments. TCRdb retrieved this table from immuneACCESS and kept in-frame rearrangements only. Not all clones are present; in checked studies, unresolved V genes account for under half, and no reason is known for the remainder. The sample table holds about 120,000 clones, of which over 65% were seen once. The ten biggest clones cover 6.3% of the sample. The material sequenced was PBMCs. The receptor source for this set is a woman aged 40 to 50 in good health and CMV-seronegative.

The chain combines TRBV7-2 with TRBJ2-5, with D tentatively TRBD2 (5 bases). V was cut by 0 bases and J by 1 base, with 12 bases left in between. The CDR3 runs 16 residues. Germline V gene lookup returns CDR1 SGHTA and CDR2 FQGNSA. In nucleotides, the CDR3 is TGTGCCAGCAGCTTAGCGTTGGCGAGCGGCCAAGAGACCCAGTACTTC. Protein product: CASSLALASGQETQYF. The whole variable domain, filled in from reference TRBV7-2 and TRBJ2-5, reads GAGVSQSPSNKVTEKGKDVELRCDPISGHTALYWYRQSLGQGLEFLIYFQGNSAPDKSGLPSDRFSAERTGGSVSTLTIQRTQQEDSAVYLCASSLALASGQETQYFGPGTRLLVL.

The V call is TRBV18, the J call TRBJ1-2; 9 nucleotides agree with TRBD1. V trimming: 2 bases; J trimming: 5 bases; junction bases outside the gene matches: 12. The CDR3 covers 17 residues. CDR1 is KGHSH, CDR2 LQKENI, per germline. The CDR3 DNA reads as TGTGCCAGCTCACCAAGGACAGGGGCCCATTTGGAGTATGGCTACACCTTC. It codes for CASSPRTGAHLEYGYTF.

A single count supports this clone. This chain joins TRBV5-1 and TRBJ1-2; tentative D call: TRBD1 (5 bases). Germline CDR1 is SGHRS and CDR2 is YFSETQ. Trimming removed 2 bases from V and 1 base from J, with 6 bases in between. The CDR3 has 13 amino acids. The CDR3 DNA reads TGCGCCAGCAGCTTTGACAGTAACTATGGCTACACCTTC. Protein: CASSFDSNYGYTF.

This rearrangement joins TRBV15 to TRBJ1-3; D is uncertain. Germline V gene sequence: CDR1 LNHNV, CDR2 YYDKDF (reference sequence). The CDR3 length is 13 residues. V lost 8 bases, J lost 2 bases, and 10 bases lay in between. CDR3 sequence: CATSSGPGNTIYF. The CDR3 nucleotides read TGTGCCACCTCTTCTGGGCCTGGAAACACCATATATTTT.

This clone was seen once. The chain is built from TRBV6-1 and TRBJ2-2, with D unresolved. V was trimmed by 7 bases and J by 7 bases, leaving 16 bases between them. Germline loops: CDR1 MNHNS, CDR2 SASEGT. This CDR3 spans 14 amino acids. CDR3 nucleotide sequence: TGTGCCAGCACCCTTGACTGGGTGATCGGGGAGCTGTTTTTT. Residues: CASTLDWVIGELFF.

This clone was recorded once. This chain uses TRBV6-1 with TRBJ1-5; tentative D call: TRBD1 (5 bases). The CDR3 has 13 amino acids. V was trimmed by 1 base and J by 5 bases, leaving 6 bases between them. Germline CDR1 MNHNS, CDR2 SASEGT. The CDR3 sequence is CASSEVGDQPQHF. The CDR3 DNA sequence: TGTGCCAGCAGTGAAGTAGGGGATCAGCCCCAGCATTTT.

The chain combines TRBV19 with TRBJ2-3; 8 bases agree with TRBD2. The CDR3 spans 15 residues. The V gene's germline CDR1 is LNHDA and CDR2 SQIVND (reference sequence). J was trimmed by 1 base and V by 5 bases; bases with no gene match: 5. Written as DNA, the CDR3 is TGTGCCAGTAGTCGGGCGGGGGGCGGCACAGATACGCAGTATTTT. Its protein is CASSRAGGGTDTQYF.

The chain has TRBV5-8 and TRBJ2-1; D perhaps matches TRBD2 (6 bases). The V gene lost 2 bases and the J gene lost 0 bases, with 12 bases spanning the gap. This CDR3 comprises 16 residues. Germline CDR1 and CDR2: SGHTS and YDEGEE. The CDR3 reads CASSFVAVSSYNEQFF. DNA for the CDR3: TGTGCCAGCAGCTTCGTAGCGGTCAGCTCCTACAATGAGCAGTTCTTC.

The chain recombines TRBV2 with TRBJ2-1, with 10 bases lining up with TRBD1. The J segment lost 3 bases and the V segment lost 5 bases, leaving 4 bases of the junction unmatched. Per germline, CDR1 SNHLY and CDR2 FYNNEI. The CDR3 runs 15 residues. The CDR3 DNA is TGTGCCAGCAGTCTGGGACAGGGGTTCTACAATGAGCAGTTCTTC. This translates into CASSLGQGFYNEQFF.

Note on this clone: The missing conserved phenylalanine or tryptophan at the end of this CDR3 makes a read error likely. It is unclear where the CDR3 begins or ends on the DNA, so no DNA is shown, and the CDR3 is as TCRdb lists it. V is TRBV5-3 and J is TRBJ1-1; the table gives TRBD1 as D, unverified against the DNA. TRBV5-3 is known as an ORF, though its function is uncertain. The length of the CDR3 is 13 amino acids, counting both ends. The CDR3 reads CARRGRRPPSAAI.

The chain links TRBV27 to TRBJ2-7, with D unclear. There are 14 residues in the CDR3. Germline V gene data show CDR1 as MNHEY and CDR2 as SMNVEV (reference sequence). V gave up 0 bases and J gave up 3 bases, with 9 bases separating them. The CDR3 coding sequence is TGTGCCAGCAGTTTATCTACAAGAAGCTACGAGCAGTACTTC. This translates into CASSLSTRSYEQYF.

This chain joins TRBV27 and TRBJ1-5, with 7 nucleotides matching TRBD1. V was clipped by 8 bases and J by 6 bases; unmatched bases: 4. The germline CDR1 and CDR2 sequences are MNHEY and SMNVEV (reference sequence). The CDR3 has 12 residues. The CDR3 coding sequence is TGTGCCAGCGACAGGGCTCTTCAGCCCCAGCATTTT. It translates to CASDRALQPQHF.

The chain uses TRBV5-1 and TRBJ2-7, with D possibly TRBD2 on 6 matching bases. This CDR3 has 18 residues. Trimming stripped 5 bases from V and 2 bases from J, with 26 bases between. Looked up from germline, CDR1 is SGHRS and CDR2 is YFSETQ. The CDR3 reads CASSWRGSTPGVTYEQYF. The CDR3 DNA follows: TGCGCCAGCAGTTGGAGGGGTTCGACACCCGGTGTAACCTACGAGCAGTACTTC.

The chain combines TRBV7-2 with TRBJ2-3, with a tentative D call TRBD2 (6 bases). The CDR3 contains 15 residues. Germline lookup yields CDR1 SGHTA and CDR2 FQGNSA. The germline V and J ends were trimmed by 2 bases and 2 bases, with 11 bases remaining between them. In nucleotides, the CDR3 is TGTGCCAGCAGCTTAATGGGGGGACTCACAGATACGCAGTATTTT. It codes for CASSLMGGLTDTQYF.

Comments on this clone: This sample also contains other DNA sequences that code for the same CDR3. The CDR3 coding sequence is TGCGCCAGCAGCCCCCGGACTAGCGGGGGATCCTACGAGCAGTACTTC. It is translated as CASSPRTSGGSYEQYF. The chain joins TRBV5-1 to TRBJ2-7, with 13 bases matching TRBD2. The CDR3 totals 16 residues. Germline-derived CDR1 and CDR2 are SGHRS and YFSETQ. Unmatched junction bases numbered 5, after V lost 4 bases and J lost 1 base.

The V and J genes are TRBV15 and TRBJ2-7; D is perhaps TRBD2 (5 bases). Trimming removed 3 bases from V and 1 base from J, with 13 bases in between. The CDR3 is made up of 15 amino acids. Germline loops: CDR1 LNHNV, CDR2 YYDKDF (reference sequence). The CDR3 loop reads CATSSDRWESYEQYF. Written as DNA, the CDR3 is TGTGCCACCAGCAGTGACCGTTGGGAGTCCTACGAGCAGTACTTC.

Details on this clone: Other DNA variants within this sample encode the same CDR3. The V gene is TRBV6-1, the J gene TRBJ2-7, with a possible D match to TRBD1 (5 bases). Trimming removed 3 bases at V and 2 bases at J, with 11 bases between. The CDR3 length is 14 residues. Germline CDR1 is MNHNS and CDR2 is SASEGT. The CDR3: CASSDWGRAYEQYF. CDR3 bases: TGTGCCAGCAGTGATTGGGGCAGGGCCTACGAGCAGTACTTC.

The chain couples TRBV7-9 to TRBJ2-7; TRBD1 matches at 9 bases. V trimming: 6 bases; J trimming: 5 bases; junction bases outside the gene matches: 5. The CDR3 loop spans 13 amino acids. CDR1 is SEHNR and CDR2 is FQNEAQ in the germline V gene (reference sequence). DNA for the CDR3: TGTGCCAGCAGAGGACAGGGGTTGAACGAGCAGTACTTC. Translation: CASRGQGLNEQYF.

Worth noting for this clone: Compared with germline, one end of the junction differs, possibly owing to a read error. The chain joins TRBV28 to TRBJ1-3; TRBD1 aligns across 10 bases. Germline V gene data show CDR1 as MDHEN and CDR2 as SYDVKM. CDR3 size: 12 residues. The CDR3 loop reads CASSFPSGTGEF. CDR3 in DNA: TGTGCCAGCAGTTTCCCCTCCGGGACAGGGGAATTT. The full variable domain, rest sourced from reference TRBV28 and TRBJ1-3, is DVKVTQSSRYLVKRTGEKVFLECVQDMDHENMFWYRQDPGLGLRLIYFSYDVKMKEKGDIPEGYSVSREKKERFSLILESASTNQTSMYLCASSFPSGTGEFGEGSWLTVV.

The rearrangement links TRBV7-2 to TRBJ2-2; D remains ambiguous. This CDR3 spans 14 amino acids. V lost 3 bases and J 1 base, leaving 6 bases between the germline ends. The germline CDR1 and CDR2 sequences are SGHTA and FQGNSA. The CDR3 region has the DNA TGTGCCAGCAGCTTGGAGCGGAACACCGGGGAGCTGTTTTTT. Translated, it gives CASSLERNTGELFF.

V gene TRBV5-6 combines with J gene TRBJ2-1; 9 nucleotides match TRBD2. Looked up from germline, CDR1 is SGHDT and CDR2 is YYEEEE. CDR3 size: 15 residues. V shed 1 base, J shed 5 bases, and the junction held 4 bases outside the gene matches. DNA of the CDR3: TGTGCCAGCAGCTTGATCGGGACTAGCAACAATGAGCAGTTCTTC. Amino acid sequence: CASSLIGTSNNEQFF.

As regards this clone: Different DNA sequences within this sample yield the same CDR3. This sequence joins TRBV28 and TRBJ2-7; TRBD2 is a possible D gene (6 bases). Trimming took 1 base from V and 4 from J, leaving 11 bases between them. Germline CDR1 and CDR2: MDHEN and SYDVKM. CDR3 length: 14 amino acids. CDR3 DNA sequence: TGTGCCAGCAGTTTATCGGGGGAAGGGTACGAGCAGTACTTC. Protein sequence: CASSLSGEGYEQYF.

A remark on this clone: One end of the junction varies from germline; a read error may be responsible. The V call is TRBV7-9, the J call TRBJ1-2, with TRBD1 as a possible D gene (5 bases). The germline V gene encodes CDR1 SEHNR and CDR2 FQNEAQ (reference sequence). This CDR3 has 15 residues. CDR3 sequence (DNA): TGTTCCAGCAGCTTGGCCCCCGGCCAAGGGGCTGGCTACACCTTC. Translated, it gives CSSSLAPGQGAGYTF.

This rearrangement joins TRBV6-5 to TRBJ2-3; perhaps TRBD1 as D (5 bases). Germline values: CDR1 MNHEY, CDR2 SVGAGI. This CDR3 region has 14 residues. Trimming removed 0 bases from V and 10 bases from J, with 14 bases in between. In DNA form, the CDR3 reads TGTGCCAGCAGTTACTCGGCGGACATATCTGCGCAGTATTTT. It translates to CASSYSADISAQYF.

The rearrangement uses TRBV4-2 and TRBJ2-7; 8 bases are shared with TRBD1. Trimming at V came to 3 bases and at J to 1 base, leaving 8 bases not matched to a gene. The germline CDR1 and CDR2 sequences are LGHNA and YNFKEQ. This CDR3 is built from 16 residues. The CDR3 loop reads CASSQGTGPNSYEQYF. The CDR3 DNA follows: TGTGCCAGCAGCCAGGGGACAGGACCTAATTCCTACGAGCAGTACTTC.

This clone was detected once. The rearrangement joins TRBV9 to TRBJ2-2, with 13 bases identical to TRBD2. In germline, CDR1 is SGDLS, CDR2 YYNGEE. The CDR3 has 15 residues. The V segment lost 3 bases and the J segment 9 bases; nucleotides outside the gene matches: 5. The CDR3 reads CASSARLAGGRELFF. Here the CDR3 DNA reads TGTGCCAGCAGCGCCCGACTAGCGGGAGGCAGGGAGCTGTTTTTT.

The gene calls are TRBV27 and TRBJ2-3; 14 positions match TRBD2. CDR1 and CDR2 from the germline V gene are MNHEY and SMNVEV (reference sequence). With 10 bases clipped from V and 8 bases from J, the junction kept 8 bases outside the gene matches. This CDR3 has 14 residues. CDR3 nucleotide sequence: TGTGCCACGAAGACTAGCGGGAGGGCCCTTACGCAGTATTTT. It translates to CATKTSGRALTQYF.

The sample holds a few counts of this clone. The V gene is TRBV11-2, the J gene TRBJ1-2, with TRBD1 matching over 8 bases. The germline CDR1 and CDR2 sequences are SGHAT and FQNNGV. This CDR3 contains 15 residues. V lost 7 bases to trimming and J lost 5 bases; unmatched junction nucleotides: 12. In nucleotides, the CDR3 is TGTGCCAGCATCGCCCCCAGGACAGGGACATATGGCTACACCTTC. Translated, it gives CASIAPRTGTYGYTF.

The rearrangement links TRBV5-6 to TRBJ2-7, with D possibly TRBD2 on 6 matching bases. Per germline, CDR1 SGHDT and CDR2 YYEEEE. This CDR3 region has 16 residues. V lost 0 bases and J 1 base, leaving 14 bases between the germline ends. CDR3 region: CASSLAGGVGSYEQYF. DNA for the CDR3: TGTGCCAGCAGCTTGGCTGGAGGGGTGGGGTCCTACGAGCAGTACTTC.

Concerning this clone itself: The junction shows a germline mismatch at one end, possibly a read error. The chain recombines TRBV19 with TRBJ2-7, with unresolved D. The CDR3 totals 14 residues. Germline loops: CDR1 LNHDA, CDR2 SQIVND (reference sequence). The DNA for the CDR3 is TGTGCCAGTAGTGTAGAGTCAAGCACCCACGAGCAGTACTTC. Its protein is CASSVESSTHEQYF. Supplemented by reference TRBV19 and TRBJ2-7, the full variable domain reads DGGITQSPKYLFRKEGQNVTLSCEQNLNHDAMYWYRQDPGQGLRLIYYSQIVNDFQKGDIAEGYSVSREKKESFPLTVTSAQKNPTAFYLCASSVESSTHEQYFGPGTRLTVT.

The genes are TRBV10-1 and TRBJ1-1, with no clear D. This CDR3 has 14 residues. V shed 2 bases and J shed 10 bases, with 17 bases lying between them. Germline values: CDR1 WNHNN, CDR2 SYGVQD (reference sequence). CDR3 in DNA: TGCGCCAGCAGTGAGACTGGGAGCATGTATGGAGCTTTCTTT. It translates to CASSETGSMYGAFF.